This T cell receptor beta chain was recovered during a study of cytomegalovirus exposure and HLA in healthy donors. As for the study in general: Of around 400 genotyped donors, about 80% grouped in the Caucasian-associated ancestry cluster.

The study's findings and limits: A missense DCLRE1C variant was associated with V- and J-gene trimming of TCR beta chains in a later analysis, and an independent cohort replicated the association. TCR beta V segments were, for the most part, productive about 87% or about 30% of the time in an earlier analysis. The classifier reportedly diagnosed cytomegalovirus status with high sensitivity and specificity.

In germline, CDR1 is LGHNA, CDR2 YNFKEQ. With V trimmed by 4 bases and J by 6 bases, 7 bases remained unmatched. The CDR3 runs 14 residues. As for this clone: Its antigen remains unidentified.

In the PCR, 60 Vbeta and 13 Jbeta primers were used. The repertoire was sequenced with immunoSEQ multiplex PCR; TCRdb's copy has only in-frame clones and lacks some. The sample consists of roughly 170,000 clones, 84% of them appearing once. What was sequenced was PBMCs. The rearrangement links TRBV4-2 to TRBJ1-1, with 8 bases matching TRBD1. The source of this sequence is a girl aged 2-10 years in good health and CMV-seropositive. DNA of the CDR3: TGTGCCAGCAGCCTCGGACAGGGAATTCCTGAAGCTTTCTTT. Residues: CASSLGQGIPEAFF.